This T cell receptor beta chain was identified in a study of a mutant IDH1 vaccine in newly diagnosed glioma. The table came from immunoSEQ multiplex PCR; TCRdb's copy has only in-frame clones and leaves some out. The data hold more than 25,000 clones, with 79% observed a single time. Regarding this clone: As yet, its antigen is unknown.

As for time point: week 35, safety follow-up. In every dose of vaccine, 300 ug of mutant IDH1 20-mer peptide was given alongside topical imiquimod. Germline V CDR1 and CDR2: SGHRS, YFSETQ. V gave up 2 bases and J gave up 12 bases, with 1 base separating them. This CDR3 spans 8 amino acids. The receptor's source is a young woman with glioma. Some clones in this sample may be carry-over from other donors' samples. Specimen: PBMCs, collected from a glioma patient whose treatment included an IDH1 peptide vaccine. The chain links TRBV5-1 to TRBJ2-3; unclear D gene. The CDR3 sequence is CASSFQYF. CDR3 DNA sequence: TGCGCCAGCAGCTTCCAGTATTTT.